This T cell receptor (beta chain) was documented in a study of T cells after yellow fever vaccination (dated by TCRdb to about 2019). In terms of the full investigation: Libraries from fractions with low cell numbers were prepared with the SMART-Seq v4 Ultra Low Input RNA kit. To follow T-cell clones before and after primary and booster YFV17D yellow fever vaccination, bulk TCR alpha and beta repertoires were sequenced over time. Blood samples were taken at several timepoints before and after primary and secondary immunization, and bulk PBMC replicates and cell subsets were isolated. Two healthy male donors, one aged 18 to 30 and one aged 30 to 40 years, made up the cohort.

With regard to this clonotype: The antigen it recognizes is unknown. No clone much larger than this one lies a single base away; base qualities are absent.

Results the study describes overall, beyond this receptor: Because abundant contaminating clonotypes from the bulk population could be contained in FACS-sorted repertoires, computational filtering was required. After the booster, most of the clones that had expanded following primary vaccination were detected again (96% of CD4 and more than 85% of CD8), which suggests that memory was broadly maintained. A small share of clonotypes was detected in both CD4 and CD8 compartments, with the overlap likely arising from convergent recombination. The secondary T-cell response was weaker than the primary response but faster, peaking on day 5 instead of day 15. The study included only a couple of donors, which limits how far the findings can be generalized.

Taken with the paper, the label for treatment or condition translates to: live attenuated yellow fever vaccine strain. Two biological replicates of bulk PBMCs were collected at each blood-draw timepoint. A standard Ficoll-Paque protocol was used to isolate PBMCs from peripheral blood. TriZol was used to extract RNA from bulk PBMCs, from CD4 and CD8 fractions, and from dextramer-positive and dextramer-negative fractions. TCR cDNA was synthesized by 5'RACE template switching, which introduced a universal primer site and unique molecular identifiers. Priming for cDNA synthesis came from both the TCR alpha and TCR beta constant segments. Library amplification involved two PCR steps, and the second step added sample barcodes and sequencing adapters. Libraries were sequenced on Illumina HiSeq 2500 (2x100 bp) or NovaSeq (2x150 bp). The authors processed their data as follows. MIGEC handled demultiplexing of reads and collapsing into UMI consensus sequences, while MiXCR performed V(D)J alignment. Vaccine-responding clonotypes were defined with edgeR using replicate PBMC samples, requiring FDR below 0.01 and a log2 fold change above 5 up to day 15. Each bulk clonotype was labeled CD4 or CD8 based on which sequenced repertoire, CD4 or CD8, contained the clonotype at higher abundance. Using fastp trimming at Q25 and MiXCR clonotype assembly, TCRdb reanalyzed the public sequencing data and kept in-frame beta chains. Entries that share a CDR3 protein sequence are merged under the most common genes and DNA. TCRdb, not the authors, supplied the V and J calls. The sample table holds approximately 550,000 distinct CDR3 sequences, of which 13% were seen once. Over 11% of the sample is held by the ten biggest clonotypes.

The source material was PBMCs, sampled on the day of the yellow fever booster vaccination. This sequence originates from a man aged 25-40 years who received the YFV17D yellow fever vaccine.

The nucleotide sequence reads TGCGCCAGCAGCCAAGAAGGCCTAGCGGGAGGACCCTACGAGCAGTACTTC. Its product reads: CASSQEGLAGGPYEQYF. The chain links TRBV4-3 with TRBJ2-7, and 11 junction bases match TRBD2. The CDR3, from cysteine to phenylalanine, totals 17 residues. Only the CDR3 DNA is retained, 51 bases long and in frame from the first base. The germline V gene gives CDR1 as LGHNA and CDR2 as YSLEER. For this chain, trimming is 0 bases at the V end and 2 bases at the J end, and the number of junction bases without a gene match is 6.